These T cell receptor beta chains were read from a single sample in a study of T cell responses to AZD1222 COVID-19 vaccine. The method was immunoSEQ multiplex PCR; TCRdb's version includes in-frame clones alone and lacks a portion of them. Of 100,000 to 150,000 clones listed, 85% to 95% are singletons. The material was peripheral blood, obtained on day 0 of AZD1222 vaccination. The receptors shown here come from an adult in good health. The CDR3 runs from the conserved cysteine through the conserved F or W. The D gene is left open where the match is weak. Size is stated for part of the rows, as once, few or many counts, or as a class when the clone is expanded.

d_gene: TRBD2
v_gene: TRBV2
j_gene: TRBJ2-5
abundance: -
CDR3aa: CASTQGLPQETQYF
CDR3nt: TGTGCCAGCACTCAGGGACTACCCCAAGAGACCCAGTACTTC

d_gene: -
v_gene: TRBV20-1
j_gene: TRBJ1-1
abundance: -
CDR3aa: CSASRTYGGYEAFF
CDR3nt: TGCAGTGCTAGTCGGACCTATGGAGGATATGAAGCTTTCTTT

d_gene: -
v_gene: TRBV18
j_gene: TRBJ1-1
abundance: -
CDR3aa: CASSPLKGEAFF
CDR3nt: TGTGCCAGCTCACCTCTCAAAGGTGAAGCTTTCTTT

d_gene: TRBD2
v_gene: TRBV29-1
j_gene: TRBJ2-1
abundance: -
CDR3aa: CSVGTSGSSAYNEQFF
CDR3nt: TGCAGCGTAGGGACTAGCGGGAGCTCGGCCTACAATGAGCAGTTCTTC

d_gene: -
v_gene: TRBV29-1
j_gene: TRBJ2-7
abundance: -
CDR3aa: CSVVTLDSYEQYF
CDR3nt: TGCAGCGTCGTCACACTAGACTCCTACGAGCAGTACTTC

d_gene: TRBD2
v_gene: TRBV25-1
j_gene: TRBJ2-1
abundance: -
CDR3aa: CASSEAGTSSEQFF
CDR3nt: TGTGCCAGCAGTGAAGCCGGGACTAGCAGTGAGCAGTTCTTC

d_gene: TRBD2
v_gene: TRBV4-3
j_gene: TRBJ2-1
abundance: -
CDR3aa: CASSPGGVSGSFHNEQFF
CDR3nt: TGCGCCAGCTCCCCCGGGGGAGTTAGCGGGAGTTTCCACAATGAGCAGTTCTTC

d_gene: -
v_gene: TRBV4-1
j_gene: TRBJ2-7
abundance: -
CDR3aa: CASSQAVGFNYEQYF
CDR3nt: TGCGCCAGCAGCCAAGCGGTCGGGTTTAACTACGAGCAGTACTTC

d_gene: TRBD2
v_gene: TRBV12-3/TRBV12-4
j_gene: TRBJ2-1
abundance: -
CDR3aa: CASSPGLAQQFF
CDR3nt: TGTGCCAGCAGCCCGGGACTAGCTCAGCAGTTCTTC

d_gene: TRBD1
v_gene: TRBV5-4
j_gene: TRBJ2-7
abundance: -
CDR3aa: CASSGTAYEQYF
CDR3nt: TGTGCCAGCAGCGGGACAGCCTACGAGCAGTACTTC

d_gene: TRBD2
v_gene: TRBV4-2
j_gene: TRBJ2-7
abundance: -
CDR3aa: CASSQEALAGDRYF
CDR3nt: TGTGCCAGCAGCCAAGAGGCACTAGCGGGAGATCGGTACTTC

d_gene: TRBD2
v_gene: TRBV5-1
j_gene: TRBJ2-1
abundance: -
CDR3aa: CASSSSGTSGNPKDNEQFF
CDR3nt: TGCGCCAGCAGCTCCTCCGGGACTAGCGGAAACCCTAAAGACAATGAGCAGTTCTTC

d_gene: TRBD1
v_gene: TRBV9
j_gene: TRBJ2-2
abundance: -
CDR3aa: CASGQGITGELFF
CDR3nt: TGTGCCAGTGGACAGGGAATCACCGGGGAGCTGTTTTTT

d_gene: TRBD1
v_gene: TRBV28
j_gene: TRBJ1-5
abundance: few
CDR3aa: CASSSFPGQVSSPQHF
CDR3nt: TGTGCCAGCAGTTCCTTCCCGGGACAGGTTTCCTCGCCCCAGCATTTT

d_gene: TRBD1
v_gene: TRBV6-6
j_gene: TRBJ1-4
abundance: once
CDR3aa: CASSYSGQGKGKLFF
CDR3nt: TGTGCCAGCAGTTACTCAGGACAGGGGAAAGGAAAACTGTTTTTT

d_gene: -
v_gene: TRBV4-1
j_gene: TRBJ2-5
abundance: -
CDR3aa: CASSQGNRRKGGPQETQYF
CDR3nt: TGCGCCAGCAGCCAAGGGAATAGGCGTAAAGGGGGACCCCAAGAGACCCAGTACTTC

d_gene: -
v_gene: TRBV28
j_gene: TRBJ1-2
abundance: -
CDR3aa: CASRDIIYGYTF
CDR3nt: TGTGCCAGCAGGGACATAATCTATGGCTACACCTTC

d_gene: TRBD1
v_gene: TRBV18
j_gene: TRBJ1-1
abundance: -
CDR3aa: CASSPDRGMNTEAFF
CDR3nt: TGTGCCAGCTCACCGGACAGGGGGATGAACACTGAAGCTTTCTTT

d_gene: -
v_gene: TRBV6-6
j_gene: TRBJ1-4
abundance: -
CDR3aa: CASSSKGEKLFF
CDR3nt: TGTGCCAGCAGTTCGAAAGGTGAAAAACTGTTTTTT

d_gene: -
v_gene: TRBV14
j_gene: TRBJ1-1
abundance: -
CDR3aa: CASSQGHEAFF
CDR3nt: TGTGCCAGCAGCCAAGGCCATGAAGCTTTCTTT

d_gene: -
v_gene: TRBV19
j_gene: TRBJ2-7
abundance: -
CDR3aa: CASSTRVRYEQYF
CDR3nt: TGTGCCAGTAGTACGCGGGTTAGGTACGAGCAGTACTTC

d_gene: TRBD1
v_gene: TRBV20-1
j_gene: TRBJ1-1
abundance: once
CDR3aa: CSARGQQEAFF
CDR3nt: TGCAGTGCTAGGGGACAGCAAGAAGCTTTCTTT

d_gene: TRBD2
v_gene: TRBV7-8
j_gene: TRBJ2-1
abundance: -
CDR3aa: CASSLGTSGSLNEQFF
CDR3nt: TGTGCCAGCAGCCTCGGGACTAGCGGGAGTTTAAATGAGCAGTTCTTC

d_gene: TRBD1
v_gene: TRBV5-5
j_gene: TRBJ1-2
abundance: -
CDR3aa: CASRDGTALKANYGYTF
CDR3nt: TGTGCCAGCAGGGACGGGACAGCACTTAAAGCTAACTATGGCTACACCTTC

d_gene: -
v_gene: TRBV29-1
j_gene: TRBJ2-7
abundance: -
CDR3aa: CSVERVGVGLSSYEQYF
CDR3nt: TGCAGCGTTGAGAGGGTAGGGGTGGGACTCTCCAGCTACGAGCAGTACTTC

d_gene: -
v_gene: TRBV21-1
j_gene: TRBJ1-5
abundance: once
CDR3aa: CASSKGPLGRTGFSPGNQPQHF
CDR3nt: TGTGCCAGCAGCAAAGGTCCTTTGGGTAGGACAGGATTTAGTCCGGGCAATCAGCCCCAGCATTTT

d_gene: -
v_gene: TRBV2
j_gene: TRBJ1-2
abundance: few
CDR3aa: CASSERLSTNYGYTF
CDR3nt: TGTGCCAGCAGTGAACGGTTGTCAACTAACTATGGCTACACCTTC

d_gene: -
v_gene: TRBV2
j_gene: TRBJ2-2
abundance: -
CDR3aa: CASSEQGPNTGELFF
CDR3nt: TGTGCCAGCAGTGAGCAGGGACCGAACACCGGGGAGCTGTTTTTT

d_gene: TRBD2
v_gene: TRBV28
j_gene: TRBJ2-1
abundance: few
CDR3aa: CASRLGLAGGLNEQFF
CDR3nt: TGTGCCAGCAGACTCGGACTAGCGGGAGGGCTGAATGAGCAGTTCTTC

d_gene: -
v_gene: TRBV28
j_gene: TRBJ2-1
abundance: -
CDR3aa: CASSQGYTGYNEQFF
CDR3nt: TGTGCCAGCAGCCAAGGCTATACGGGGTACAATGAGCAGTTCTTC

d_gene: -
v_gene: TRBV7-6
j_gene: TRBJ2-2
abundance: -
CDR3aa: CASSLSAWGMNTGELFF
CDR3nt: TGTGCCAGCAGCCTCAGCGCCTGGGGTATGAACACCGGGGAGCTGTTTTTT

d_gene: -
v_gene: TRBV24-1
j_gene: TRBJ2-1
abundance: -
CDR3aa: CATSGPPYNEQFF
CDR3nt: TGTGCCACCAGTGGCCCTCCTTACAATGAGCAGTTCTTC

d_gene: TRBD2
v_gene: TRBV4-1
j_gene: TRBJ2-3
abundance: -
CDR3aa: CASSQGPLEWGGSDTQYF
CDR3nt: TGCGCCAGCAGCCAAGGCCCGCTGGAATGGGGGGGATCAGATACGCAGTATTTT

d_gene: -
v_gene: TRBV6-2/TRBV6-3
j_gene: TRBJ2-5
abundance: -
CDR3aa: CASSPGQETQYF
CDR3nt: TGTGCCAGCAGTCCAGGACAAGAGACCCAGTACTTC

d_gene: -
v_gene: TRBV28
j_gene: TRBJ1-5
abundance: few
CDR3aa: CASSLEFGPQHF
CDR3nt: TGTGCCAGCAGTCTTGAATTCGGGCCCCAGCATTTT

d_gene: -
v_gene: TRBV6-5
j_gene: TRBJ1-5
abundance: -
CDR3aa: CASSTGFGGNQPQHF
CDR3nt: TGTGCCAGCAGTACAGGGTTCGGAGGCAATCAGCCCCAGCATTTT

d_gene: TRBD1
v_gene: TRBV27
j_gene: TRBJ2-7
abundance: -
CDR3aa: CASSSGGDEQYF
CDR3nt: TGTGCCAGCAGTTCAGGGGGCGACGAGCAGTACTTC

d_gene: -
v_gene: TRBV19
j_gene: TRBJ2-2
abundance: -
CDR3aa: CASSIQGGLTGELFF
CDR3nt: TGTGCCAGTAGTATCCAAGGAGGTTTAACCGGGGAGCTGTTTTTT

d_gene: -
v_gene: TRBV9
j_gene: TRBJ1-2
abundance: -
CDR3aa: CASSSRRGTNYGYTF
CDR3nt: TGTGCCAGCAGCTCCCGTAGGGGCACAAACTATGGCTACACCTTC

d_gene: TRBD2
v_gene: TRBV28
j_gene: TRBJ2-1
abundance: once
CDR3aa: CASTIPGLANNEQFF
CDR3nt: TGTGCCAGCACCATCCCGGGACTAGCGAACAATGAGCAGTTCTTC